This is a list of T cell receptor beta chains from one sample in a study of OX40 agonist ivuxolimab in advanced cancers. Produced via immunoSEQ multiplex PCR; TCRdb's table is partial and in-frame only. The sample carries nearly 45,000 clones, 80% to 90% recorded once. The sequencing used CD4+ or CD8+ T cells sorted from blood, collected in a trial of the OX40 agonist ivuxolimab. The receptors were sampled from an adult with an advanced solid tumor such as melanoma, head and neck, liver or kidney cancer. Each CDR3 is given with its conserved first and last residue. The D gene is left open where the match is weak. The listing skips clone size in some rows; elsewhere it reads once, few, many or a size class.

j_gene,abundance,v_gene,d_gene,CDR3nt,CDR3aa
TRBJ1-1,once,TRBV19,NA,TGTGCCAGTAGTATAGAACCAGGGGACACTGAAGCTTTCTTT,CASSIEPGDTEAFF
TRBJ2-7,NA,TRBV5-1,NA,TGCGCCAGCTCCCCTTGGTTGGACCCCGGGGAGCAGTACTTC,CASSPWLDPGEQYF
TRBJ1-5,medium-sized,TRBV4-2,NA,TGTGCCAGCAGCCAATCATCGGAAAATCAGCCCCAGCATTTT,CASSQSSENQPQHF
TRBJ2-7,NA,TRBV10-1,NA,TGCGCCAGCAGTCTCCGTCCTACAGGGTACTTC,CASSLRPTGYF
TRBJ1-1,once,TRBV11-1,NA,TGTGCCAGCAGCTTCCTAGGGGGTAATGAAGCTTTCTTT,CASSFLGGNEAFF
TRBJ2-1,NA,TRBV4-1,TRBD2,TGCGCCAGCAGCCTCTTGGTAGCGGGGGGGCTGGAGCAGTTCTTC,CASSLLVAGGLEQFF
TRBJ1-2,NA,TRBV5-4,NA,TGTGCCAGCAGCTTGGCCCACGCGGGAGGCTACACCTTC,CASSLAHAGGYTF
TRBJ1-1,large,TRBV11-2,NA,TGTGCCAGCAGCTTAATGGGGGGGGATGAAGCTTTCTTT,CASSLMGGDEAFF
TRBJ2-4,NA,TRBV10-3,NA,TGTGCCATCAGTGACCCGGCCGGGTGGAGGGAAAACATTCAGTACTTC,CAISDPAGWRENIQYF
TRBJ1-1,NA,TRBV20-1,NA,TGCAGTGCGGTTCAGGGAGTTGAAGCTTTCTTT,CSAVQGVEAFF
TRBJ2-1,NA,TRBV29-1,NA,TGCAGCGTAGAAGGGGGGAGGTCCTACAATGAGCAGTTCTTC,CSVEGGRSYNEQFF
TRBJ2-1,once,TRBV7-8,NA,TGTGCCAGCAGCTTAGATCAGGGTCGGAACAATGAGCAGTTCTTC,CASSLDQGRNNEQFF
TRBJ2-7,NA,TRBV14,NA,TGTGCCAGCAGCCAATACTTCCGGCACGAGCAGTACTTC,CASSQYFRHEQYF
TRBJ2-7,NA,TRBV2,TRBD1,TGTGCCAGCATATACACGAGACAGGGAATCCCCTACGAGCAGTACTTC,CASIYTRQGIPYEQYF
TRBJ2-1,NA,TRBV7-6,TRBD1,TGTGCCAGCAGCTTAGGGACAGGGTCTAACAATGAGCAGTTCTTC,CASSLGTGSNNEQFF
TRBJ1-1,NA,TRBV9,TRBD1,TGTGCCAGCAGCGGGCGGGACAGGAACACTGAAGCTTTCTTT,CASSGRDRNTEAFF
TRBJ2-7,NA,TRBV11-2,NA,TGTGCCAGCAGCTTAGCGGTCTACGAGCAGTACTTC,CASSLAVYEQYF
TRBJ2-7,NA,TRBV7-9,NA,TGTGCCAGCAGCCCCCCAACCGGGCCCAACTCCTACGAGCAGTACTTC,CASSPPTGPNSYEQYF
TRBJ1-1,NA,TRBV2,NA,TGTGCCAGCAGTTGGGTGTTGAACACTGAAGCTTTCTTT,CASSWVLNTEAFF
TRBJ2-7,NA,TRBV5-6,NA,TGTGCCAGCAGCTTCGGCAGCAGCTCCTACGAGCAGTACTTC,CASSFGSSSYEQYF
TRBJ2-1,NA,TRBV10-3,TRBD1,TGTGCCATAAGGACAGGGGTTCGGGACAATGAGCAGTTCTTC,CAIRTGVRDNEQFF
TRBJ2-7,NA,TRBV15,NA,TGTGCCACCAGCAGAGATCGGGAAGGACCCTACGAGCAGTACTTC,CATSRDREGPYEQYF
TRBJ2-5,NA,TRBV6-1,TRBD1,TGTGCCAGCAGTGAAGAGGACAGGGGGTCCGCGGGGAACCGAGAGACCCAGTACTTC,CASSEEDRGSAGNRETQYF
TRBJ2-7,NA,TRBV6-5,NA,TGTGCCAGCAGTTACTCAAGGCCGGAATACGAGCAGTACTTC,CASSYSRPEYEQYF
TRBJ2-7,NA,TRBV5-5,TRBD1,TGTGCCAGCTCGGACAGGGGTAGCTACGAGCAGTACTTC,CASSDRGSYEQYF
TRBJ2-1,NA,TRBV7-7,TRBD2,TGTGCCAGCAGCCCTAGGACTAGCGGGGGTCCCGGCGGGAATGAGCAGTTCTTC,CASSPRTSGGPGGNEQFF
TRBJ2-1,NA,TRBV27,NA,TGTGCCAGCAGTTCCCTACTAGGACGGACCTCCTACAATGAGCAGTTCTTC,CASSSLLGRTSYNEQFF
TRBJ2-5,NA,TRBV28,NA,TGTGCCAGCAGAACTCTCTGGGGGGAGACCCAGTACTTC,CASRTLWGETQYF
TRBJ2-7,medium-sized,TRBV4-2,NA,TGTGCCAGCAGAGCACGCCCGGAGGGCCACCTCTACGAGCAGTACTTC,CASRARPEGHLYEQYF
TRBJ2-7,NA,TRBV5-5,NA,TGTGCCAGCAGCTTTCGGCAGGCAGGGTACGAGCAGTACTTC,CASSFRQAGYEQYF
TRBJ2-1,NA,TRBV19,NA,TGTGCCAGTAGTTGGGCTCTCAATGAGCAGTTCTTC,CASSWALNEQFF
TRBJ2-7,NA,TRBV7-9,NA,TGTGCCAGCACCTCTGACAGCCTTCCCTACGAGCAGTACTTC,CASTSDSLPYEQYF
TRBJ1-1,few,TRBV19,NA,TGTGCCAGTAGTTATGAGGGTGTAAAAACTGAAGCTTTCTTT,CASSYEGVKTEAFF
TRBJ2-2,NA,TRBV29-1,TRBD1,TGCAGCGTCTTACAGGGGTCCGGGGAGCTGTTTTTT,CSVLQGSGELFF
TRBJ1-1,NA,TRBV11-2,NA,TGTGCCAGCAGCTTAGTAGCCCAAACGGGGACTGAAGCTTTCTTT,CASSLVAQTGTEAFF
TRBJ1-6,NA,TRBV19,NA,TGTGCCAGTAGTGATTCGGGCCGTGGGCCCCTCCACTTT,CASSDSGRGPLHF
TRBJ2-1,NA,TRBV27,NA,TGTGCCAGCAGTCAACCCCGGACAGCCTACAATGAGCAGTTCTTC,CASSQPRTAYNEQFF
TRBJ1-1,NA,TRBV2,NA,TGTGCCAGCAGTGAATGGTTGAACACTGAAGCTTTCTTT,CASSEWLNTEAFF
TRBJ2-1,NA,TRBV18,NA,TGTGCCAGCTCAGGGAAGAGGGGTCGTGATGAGCAGTTCTTC,CASSGKRGRDEQFF
TRBJ2-3,NA,TRBV10-2,NA,TGCGCCAGCAGTGAGGGGGGTCGGGTGTCCCCGACAGATACGCAGTATTTT,CASSEGGRVSPTDTQYF
TRBJ2-7,NA,TRBV14,NA,TGTGCCAGCAGCCACGGAGATTCCTACGAGCAGTACTTC,CASSHGDSYEQYF
TRBJ1-1,NA,TRBV5-1,NA,TGCGCCAGCAGCTTAGGCCGGGACGCTGAAGCTTTCTTT,CASSLGRDAEAFF
TRBJ1-1,NA,TRBV5-1,NA,TGCGCCAGCAGCTTGCTGGGGGAGGACACTGAAGCTTTCTTT,CASSLLGEDTEAFF
TRBJ2-7,NA,TRBV7-7,TRBD1,TGTGCCAGCAGCCAGAACAGGGGAGAATTCTACGAGCAGTACTTC,CASSQNRGEFYEQYF
TRBJ2-3,NA,TRBV27,NA,TGTGCCAGCAGCTTGGCCCAGCGCGCAGCGCAGTATTTT,CASSLAQRAAQYF
TRBJ2-7,NA,TRBV6-5,NA,TGTGCCAGCCTTGGGGGATACGAGCAGTACTTC,CASLGGYEQYF
TRBJ1-2,NA,TRBV14,NA,TGTGCCAGCAGCCAAGGAGGGAGTCGGGGCTACACCTTC,CASSQGGSRGYTF
TRBJ2-3,NA,TRBV19,NA,TGTGCCAGTAGCTGGGAGCGCACAGATACGCAGTATTTT,CASSWERTDTQYF
TRBJ2-3,NA,TRBV15,NA,TGTGCCACCAGCAGAGGAGGACTTGTTGCAGATACGCAGTATTTT,CATSRGGLVADTQYF
TRBJ2-5,NA,TRBV7-8,NA,TGTGCCAGCAGCTTAGTCGGGGAGACCCAGTACTTC,CASSLVGETQYF
TRBJ1-2,NA,TRBV2,TRBD1,TGTGCCAGCAGTGACTGGGGGACAGGGAAGACTGGCTACACCTTC,CASSDWGTGKTGYTF
TRBJ2-7,NA,TRBV30,TRBD2,TGTGCCTGGAACTCCGGGACTAGCGGGAGCCGCGAGCAGTACTTC,CAWNSGTSGSREQYF
TRBJ1-2,NA,TRBV9,NA,TGTGCCAGCAGCGGGGGGGCAGGCTATGGCTACACCTTC,CASSGGAGYGYTF